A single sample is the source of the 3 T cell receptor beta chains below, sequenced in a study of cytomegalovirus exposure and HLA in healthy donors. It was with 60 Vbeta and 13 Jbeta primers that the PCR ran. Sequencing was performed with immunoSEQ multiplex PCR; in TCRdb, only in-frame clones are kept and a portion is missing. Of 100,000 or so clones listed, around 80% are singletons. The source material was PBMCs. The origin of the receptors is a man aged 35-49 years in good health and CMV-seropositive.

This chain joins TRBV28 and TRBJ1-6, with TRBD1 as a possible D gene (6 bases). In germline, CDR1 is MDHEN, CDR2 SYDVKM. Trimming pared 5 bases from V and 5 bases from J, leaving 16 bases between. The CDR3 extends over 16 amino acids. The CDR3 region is CASSMFEQGDNSPLHF. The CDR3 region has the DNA TGTGCCAGCAGTATGTTTGAACAGGGAGATAATTCACCCCTCCACTTT.

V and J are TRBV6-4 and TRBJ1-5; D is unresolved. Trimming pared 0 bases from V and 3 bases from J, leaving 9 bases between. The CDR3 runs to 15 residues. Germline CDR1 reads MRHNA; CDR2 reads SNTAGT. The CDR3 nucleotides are TGTGCCAGCAGTGACTCAGGCCAGGACAATCAGCCCCAGCATTTT. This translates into CASSDSGQDNQPQHF.

The CDR3 is CASSWGQGAYEQYF. CDR3 DNA: TGTGCCAGTAGCTGGGGACAGGGGGCCTACGAGCAGTACTTC. This sequence joins TRBV19 and TRBJ2-7; 11 nucleotides align to TRBD1. The germline gives CDR1 LNHDA, CDR2 SQIVND (reference sequence). This CDR3 region has 14 residues. With 6 bases clipped from V and 2 bases from J, the junction kept 3 bases outside the gene matches. Supplemented by reference TRBV19 and TRBJ2-7, the full variable domain reads DGGITQSPKYLFRKEGQNVTLSCEQNLNHDAMYWYRQDPGQGLRLIYYSQIVNDFQKGDIAEGYSVSREKKESFPLTVTSAQKNPTAFYLCASSWGQGAYEQYFGPGTRLTVT.